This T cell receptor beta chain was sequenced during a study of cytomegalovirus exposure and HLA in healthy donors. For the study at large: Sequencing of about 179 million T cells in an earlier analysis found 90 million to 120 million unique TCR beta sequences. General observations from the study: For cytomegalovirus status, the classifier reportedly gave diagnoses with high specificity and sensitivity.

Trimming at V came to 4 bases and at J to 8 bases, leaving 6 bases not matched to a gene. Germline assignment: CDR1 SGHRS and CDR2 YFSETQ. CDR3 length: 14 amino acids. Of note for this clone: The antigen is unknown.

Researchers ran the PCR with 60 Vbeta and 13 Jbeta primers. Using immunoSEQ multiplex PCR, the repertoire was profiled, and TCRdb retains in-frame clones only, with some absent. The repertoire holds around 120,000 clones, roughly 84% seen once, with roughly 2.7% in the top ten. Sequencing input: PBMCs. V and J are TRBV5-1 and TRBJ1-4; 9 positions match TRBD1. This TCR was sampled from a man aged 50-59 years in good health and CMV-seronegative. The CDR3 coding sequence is TGCGCCAGCAGCCGGGGACAGGGAAACGAAAAACTGTTTTTT. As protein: CASSRGQGNEKLFF.